This paragraph covers one T cell receptor beta chain sequence. This sample was included in a study of shared clonotypes between healthy human individuals. The CDR3 loop spans 15 amino acids. The V and J ends lost 2 bases and 7 bases, in that order; junction bases with no gene match: 7. The germline V gene has CDR1 SGDLS and CDR2 YYNGEE. Each subset's genomic DNA was shared equally among a number of immunoSEQ plates. Repertoires were generated with immunoSEQ multiplex PCR, while TCRdb's copy carries only in-frame clones and drops some. The sample lists around 600,000 clones, 95% seen once, with over 0.1% in the top ten. Only CD45RO-negative cells positively selected for CCR7 counted as naive CD8 cells, so terminally differentiated effector memory CD45RA+ cells were excluded. Adult donors, all healthy and HIV-negative, had no recent acute infections or vaccinations.

Material: naive CD8+ T cells sorted from blood. The chain carries TRBV9 and TRBJ2-2, with 8 bases identical to TRBD2. The TCR originated in a young woman in good health. CDR3 DNA sequence: TGTGCCAGCAGCGTGCGACTAGCGCAAGACGGGGAGCTGTTTTTT. Protein sequence: CASSVRLAQDGELFF.